The sequence of this T cell receptor (beta chain) was determined in a study of cytomegalovirus exposure and HLA in healthy donors. Study-wide results and caveats: Within the data, a cluster of highly shared sequence variants was likely a sequencing artifact. There were a few CMV-associated chains whose specificity for CMV antigens was confirmed in vitro.

V lost 4 bases to trimming and J lost 5 bases, with 18 bases between them. Germline V gene sequence: CDR1 SEHNR, CDR2 FQNEAQ (reference sequence). There are 15 residues in the CDR3. The PCR contained 60 Vbeta and 13 Jbeta primers. Profiled with immunoSEQ multiplex PCR; TCRdb holds only in-frame clones, not every one. This sample has 150,000 to 200,000 clones, with approximately 79% found just once. Concerning this clone itself: What it binds is not known.

Specimen: PBMCs. The TCR was taken from a woman aged 50 to 65 in good health and CMV-seropositive. This rearrangement joins TRBV7-9 to TRBJ2-7; D possibly corresponds to TRBD2 (7 bases). CDR3 region: CASSSYARGQDEQYF. The CDR3 nucleotides read TGTGCCAGCAGCTCCTATGCGCGGGGGCAGGACGAGCAGTACTTC. Combining the CDR3 with reference TRBV7-9 and TRBJ2-7 gives the whole variable domain DTGVSQNPRHKITKRGQNVTFRCDPISEHNRLYWYRQTLGQGPEFLTYFQNEAQLEKSRLLSDRFSAERPKGSFSTLEIQRTEQGDSAMYLCASSSYARGQDEQYFGPGTRLTVT.